This T cell receptor beta chain was obtained from a study of blood T cell repertoires in COVID-19. Overall study context: Sources were T cells, B-cell-depleted T cells, or PBMCs; the material itself was cDNA or gDNA.

TCRdb keeps only in-frame clones here, not all; method: immunoSEQ multiplex PCR. The table includes more than 55,000 clones, 65% to 80% detected once. Germline CDR1 is SGHDN and CDR2 is FVKESK. The CDR3 length is 13 residues. The V end lost 1 base, the J end lost 6 bases, and 10 bases lay between the germline ends. The genes are TRBV14 and TRBJ2-7; D unresolved. This receptor was identified in a human donor in a cohort sampled during active COVID-19. Sequencing input: peripheral blood. CDR3 loop: CASSQAGSGEQYF. The CDR3 DNA reads as TGTGCCAGCAGCCAAGCCGGTTCCGGCGAGCAGTACTTC.